One sample yielded the 23 T cell receptor beta chains listed below, sequenced in a study of blood T cell repertoires in COVID-19 (dated by TCRdb to the early 2020s). Library preparation used the immunoSEQ multiplex PCR assay. TCRdb took this table from immuneACCESS and kept in-frame rearrangements with V and J called. Such tables lack part of the clones; where checked against another copy, unresolved V genes explain under half of the gap, and the rest is unexplained. In all, the sample holds roughly 100,000 clones, and approximately 70% of those were seen once. Together, the top ten hold less than 6.5% of the sample. Material: peripheral blood. These receptors were obtained from a man aged 80 or over with acute or convalescent COVID-19.

The chain has TRBV5-1 and TRBJ2-3, with TRBD2 matching 8 bases. Germline-derived CDR1 and CDR2 are SGHRS and YFSETQ. With 0 bases clipped from V and 2 bases from J, the junction kept 5 bases outside the gene matches. This CDR3 region has 16 residues. CDR3 DNA sequence: TGCGCCAGCAGCTTGGCGGCCGGGGGGGTCACAGATACGCAGTATTTT. Its protein product is CASSLAAGGVTDTQYF. The whole variable domain, remainder taken from reference TRBV5-1 and TRBJ2-3, is KAGVTQTPRYLIKTRGQQVTLSCSPISGHRSVSWYQQTPGQGLQFLFEYFSETQRNKGNFPGRFSGRQFSNSRSEMNVSTLELGDSALYLCASSLAAGGVTDTQYFGPGTRLTVL.

This clone was detected a few times. The J gene is TRBJ2-3, the V gene TRBV27; possibly TRBD2 for D (6 bases). The length of the CDR3 is 15 residues. Trimming stripped 4 bases from V and 4 bases from J, with 15 bases between. Germline CDR1 and CDR2: MNHEY and SMNVEV (reference sequence). The CDR3 reads CASSSFFGTADTQYF. The DNA of the CDR3 is TGTGCCAGCAGTTCCTTTTTTGGGACTGCAGATACGCAGTATTTT.

V and J are TRBV7-2 and TRBJ2-3, with 9 nucleotides matching TRBD2. CDR1 and CDR2 (germline): SGHTA, FQGNSA. Trimming cost V 3 bases and J 6 bases; bases outside gene matches: 7. The CDR3 has 15 residues. For the CDR3, the DNA is TGTGCCAGCAGCTTGCCTAGCGGGGTCCGGGATACGCAGTATTTT. Residues: CASSLPSGVRDTQYF.

The chain employs TRBV24-1 and TRBJ1-1; no clear D. Germline-derived CDR1 and CDR2 are KGHDR and SFDVKD. The CDR3 runs 14 residues. Trimming cost V 0 bases and J 7 bases, with 11 bases left between them. The CDR3 protein is CATSDLRDGSEAFF. In DNA, the CDR3 is TGTGCCACCAGTGATTTGCGCGACGGGAGTGAAGCTTTCTTT.

This clone came up a few times. The V gene is TRBV28, the J gene TRBJ2-3; TRBD1 matches 10 bases. V shed 6 bases, J shed 4 bases, and the junction held 13 bases outside the gene matches. CDR1 MDHEN and CDR2 SYDVKM come from the germline V gene. The CDR3 spans 17 residues. The CDR3 here is CASRPDTDRGRSDTQYF. CDR3 bases: TGTGCCAGCAGACCCGATACTGACAGGGGGCGTTCAGATACGCAGTATTTT.

The J gene is TRBJ2-3, the V gene TRBV7-2, with D hard to call. The germline V and J ends were trimmed by 1 base and 4 bases, with 12 bases remaining between them. This CDR3 is built from 15 residues. From germline, CDR1 is SGHTA and CDR2 FQGNSA. The CDR3 is CASSLGSLSPDTQYF. DNA of the CDR3: TGTGCCAGCAGCTTAGGGAGCCTTTCCCCAGATACGCAGTATTTT.

V gene TRBV6-5 combines with J gene TRBJ2-7; 9 bases map to TRBD1. Germline V gives CDR1 MNHEY, CDR2 SVGAGI. This CDR3 spans 14 amino acids. J lost 3 bases, V lost 10 bases, and 10 bases had no gene match. The CDR3: CATKRKTGGYEQYF. Here the CDR3 DNA reads TGTGCCACGAAACGAAAGACAGGGGGCTACGAGCAGTACTTC.

The chain is built from TRBV3-1 (or the pseudogene TRBV3-2) and TRBJ2-5, with a tentative D call TRBD1 (5 bases). Trimming pared 4 bases from V and 2 bases from J, leaving 11 bases between. This CDR3 has 14 amino acids. Germline-derived CDR1 and CDR2 are LGHDT and YNNKEL (reference sequence). The CDR3 protein is CASSLRTSQETQYF. The CDR3 region has the DNA TGTGCCAGCAGCCTACGGACATCTCAAGAGACCCAGTACTTC.

The rearrangement links TRBV6-6 to TRBJ2-3; no definite D call. Germline-derived CDR1 and CDR2 are MNHNY and SVGAGI (reference sequence). With 2 bases removed from V and 6 bases from J, the gap between germline ends came to 6 bases. This CDR3 is 12 amino acids long. The DNA of the CDR3 is TGTGCCAGCAGTTACGCGGTCGATACGCAGTATTTT. Translating it yields CASSYAVDTQYF.

The rearrangement uses TRBV2 and TRBJ1-4, with D perhaps matching TRBD1 (5 bases). V lost 5 bases, J lost 3 bases, and 10 bases lay in between. Germline CDR1 and CDR2: SNHLY and FYNNEI. This CDR3 comprises 14 residues. CDR3 DNA sequence: TGTGCCAGCAGTCCAGGGCGGCCTAATGAAAAACTGTTTTTT. Amino acids: CASSPGRPNEKLFF.

The gene calls are TRBV10-1 and TRBJ2-1, with 8 bases fitting TRBD2. V lost 7 bases, J lost 5 bases, and 16 bases stayed unmatched. Germline V gives CDR1 WNHNN, CDR2 SYGVQD (reference sequence). The CDR3 loop spans 17 amino acids. CDR3 sequence: CASIERGGLGVNNEQFF. DNA of the CDR3: TGCGCCAGCATTGAAAGAGGGGGACTAGGGGTAAACAATGAGCAGTTCTTC.

This chain links TRBV2 with TRBJ1-5; D call uncertain. The germline V gene encodes CDR1 SNHLY and CDR2 FYNNEI. The CDR3 runs to 14 residues. The V end was cut by 7 bases, the J end by 0 bases, with 10 bases between. The CDR3 DNA sequence: TGTGCCAGCAATCCCGTAAATAGCAATCAGCCCCAGCATTTT. Amino acids: CASNPVNSNQPQHF.

The chain joins TRBV6-2 or TRBV6-3 to TRBJ2-7, with a tentative D call TRBD1 (6 bases). Germline-derived CDR1 and CDR2 are MNHEY and SVGEGT. Trimming left V 6 bases short and J 7 bases short, with 19 bases between. The CDR3 sequence is 14 residues long. For the CDR3, the DNA is TGTGCCAGCAGCTCCTTTAACAGGGTGGGAGAGCAGTACTTC. Amino acids: CASSSFNRVGEQYF.

This clone was counted between two and nine times. The rearrangement joins TRBV7-9 to TRBJ1-1; a possible D gene is TRBD1 (6 bases). Germline V gene lookup returns CDR1 SEHNR and CDR2 FQNEAQ (reference sequence). Trimming removed 5 bases from V and 3 bases from J, with 13 bases in between. The CDR3 runs to 14 residues. This chain's CDR3 is CASSPRTAYTEAFF. The DNA of the CDR3 is TGTGCCAGCAGCCCCAGGACAGCCTACACTGAAGCTTTCTTT.

This clone appeared a single time. V usage is TRBV19 and J usage is TRBJ2-7, with D perhaps TRBD2 (6 bases). V gave up 1 base and J gave up 6 bases, with 13 bases separating them. Germline CDR1 LNHDA, CDR2 SQIVND (reference sequence). The CDR3 runs 14 residues. As DNA, the CDR3 is TGTGCCAGTAGTATAGTGGCGGGAAGTTCCGAGCAGTACTTC. Translating it yields CASSIVAGSSEQYF.

DNA for the CDR3: TGTGCCAGCAGTTTCGCGGGGGAGACCCAGTACTTC. It encodes CASSFAGETQYF. The chain combines TRBV28 with TRBJ2-5; maybe TRBD2 (6 bases). The CDR3 spans 12 residues. V was trimmed by 3 bases and J by 5 bases, leaving 7 bases between them. CDR1 is MDHEN and CDR2 is SYDVKM in the germline V gene.

This chain uses TRBV7-2 with TRBJ2-3; the D is unclear. Germline CDR1 reads SGHTA; CDR2 reads FQGNSA. Deletions cut 3 bases from V and 0 bases from J, with 10 bases between. This CDR3 is built from 15 residues. The CDR3 sequence is CASSFFVSSTDTQYF. The CDR3 bases are TGTGCCAGCAGCTTCTTCGTGTCTAGCACAGATACGCAGTATTTT.

The chain links TRBV19 to TRBJ1-1; the D is unclear. Germline-derived CDR1 and CDR2 are LNHDA and SQIVND (reference sequence). The CDR3 is made up of 9 amino acids. The ends were cut back, 3 bases at V and 11 bases at J, with 4 bases in the middle. Here the CDR3 reads CASSIVAFF. CDR3 nucleotides: TGTGCCAGTAGTATCGTGGCTTTCTTT.

This clone showed up just a few times. This chain uses TRBV2 with TRBJ2-7; unclear D gene. CDR3 length equals 13 residues. Germline V lookup: CDR1 SNHLY, CDR2 FYNNEI. V lost 3 bases, J lost 1 base, and 7 bases lay in between. Written as DNA, the CDR3 is TGTGCCAGCAGTGACTCCACTTCCTACGAGCAGTACTTC. Translation gives CASSDSTSYEQYF. The full variable domain, completed using reference TRBV2 and TRBJ2-7, is EPEVTQTPSHQVTQMGQEVILRCVPISNHLYFYWYRQILGQKVEFLVSFYNNEISEKSEIFDDQFSVERPDGSNFTLKIRSTKLEDSAMYFCASSDSTSYEQYFGPGTRLTVT.

This clone was seen a handful of times. The genes are TRBV28 and TRBJ2-4; 9 bases align to TRBD1. Germline CDR1 is MDHEN and CDR2 is SYDVKM. Trimming removed 3 bases from V and 6 bases from J; junction bases left unmatched: 3. CDR3 length: 14 amino acids. In nucleotides, the CDR3 is TGTGCCAGCAGTTTGGACAGGGGTGGAAACATTCAGTACTTC. As protein: CASSLDRGGNIQYF. Full variable domain (rest looked up from reference TRBV28 and TRBJ2-4): DVKVTQSSRYLVKRTGEKVFLECVQDMDHENMFWYRQDPGLGLRLIYFSYDVKMKEKGDIPEGYSVSREKKERFSLILESASTNQTSMYLCASSLDRGGNIQYFGAGTRLSVL.

The CDR3 DNA is TGTGCCAGCAGCCATCCTACCATAGCGGGAGGCCACAATGAGCAGTTCTTC. Translation gives CASSHPTIAGGHNEQFF. V and J are TRBV9 and TRBJ2-1, with 10 bases identical to TRBD2. The germline CDR1 and CDR2 sequences are SGDLS and YYNGEE. CDR3 length: 17 residues. Trimming at V came to 4 bases and at J to 5 bases, leaving 12 bases not matched to a gene.

This clone was counted between two and nine times. The V and J genes are TRBV4-1 and TRBJ2-7; TRBD1 matches 7 bases. The CDR3 consists of 15 residues. V was pared by 0 bases and J by 4 bases, with 6 bases of the junction left unmatched. Germline CDR1 and CDR2: MGHRA and YSYEKL. DNA of the CDR3: TGCGCCAGCAGCCAAGATCGTGGGACAGTGTACGAGCAGTACTTC. Protein: CASSQDRGTVYEQYF.

Details on this clone: Sequence at one end of the junction differs from germline and may be a read error. The chain has TRBV7-7 and TRBJ2-7; unclear D gene. The CDR3 is 15 amino acids. Germline V lookup: CDR1 SSHAT, CDR2 FNYEAQ (reference sequence). CDR3 nucleotides: TGTGCTAGCAGCTTAGTCAGGTCGGCGCCTTGCGAGCAGTACTTC. This codes for CASSLVRSAPCEQYF.